This T cell receptor (beta chain) was captured by sequencing in a study of cytomegalovirus exposure and HLA in healthy donors. Study outcomes and limitations: TCR beta sequences numbering 15,000 to 20,000 were associated with HLA alleles at 0.05 false discovery rate in a later analysis.

CDR1 is SGHNT and CDR2 is YYREEE in the germline V gene (reference sequence). V was pared by 1 base and J by 6 bases, with 8 bases of the junction left unmatched. The CDR3 is made up of 15 amino acids. Notes on this clone: Its antigen is not known.

The PCR used 60 Vbeta and 13 Jbeta primers. Data came from immunoSEQ multiplex PCR; TCRdb stores just in-frame clones and leaves some out. The sample shows around 140,000 clones, about 72% of them seen only once. Material for sequencing was PBMCs. This chain uses TRBV5-4 with TRBJ2-3, with 7 bases fitting TRBD2. The sequence derives from a female donor in good health and CMV-seronegative. CDR3 sequence (DNA): TGTGCCAGCAGCTTGTCCGGAGCGGGGACGGATACGCAGTATTTT. This encodes CASSLSGAGTDTQYF.